This entry features one T cell receptor beta chain sequence. The antigen is not known. J lost 6 bases, V lost 5 bases, and 6 bases had no gene match. CDR3 length equals 14 residues. CDR1 PRHDT and CDR2 FYEKMQ come from the germline V gene (reference sequence). This specimen belongs to a study of shared clonotypes between healthy human individuals. Assay: immunoSEQ multiplex PCR; the TCRdb copy retains only in-frame clones and omits some. Of approximately 2,000,000 clones detected, just over 90% appear once; the ten largest clones hold around 1.7%. Naive CD8 cells comprised CD45RO-negative, CCR7-positively selected cells, excluding terminally differentiated effector memory CD45RA+ cells. General observations from the study: Naive CD4 clonotypes overlapped across several donors at roughly 5%.

Sequenced: naive CD8+ T cells from PBMCs. The sequence derives from a man younger than 35 in good health. Some clones in this sample may be carry-over from other donors' samples. The chain combines TRBV13 with TRBJ2-7, with 11 positions matching TRBD1. The CDR3 loop reads CASSTRTGGAEQYF. CDR3 DNA: TGTGCCAGCAGCACACGGACAGGGGGCGCCGAGCAGTACTTC.